What follows is one T cell receptor beta chain and its context. Its antigen is still unknown. Some clones are missing from TCRdb's copy, which holds only in-frame ones; the method was immunoSEQ multiplex PCR. Here the sample spans tens of thousands of clones, about 80% being singletons. The data derive from a study of graft-versus-host responses after intestinal transplantation. Study overall: Recipients uniformly received anti-thymocyte globulin induction, followed by tacrolimus and steroids for about 3 years.

Trimming took 5 bases from V and 2 from J; bases not matched to a gene: 16. The CDR3 contains 18 residues. Germline CDR1 reads SGHTA; CDR2 reads FQGNSA. The sequence was obtained from a human donor who was the organ donor for an intestinal transplant. The rearrangement links TRBV7-2 to TRBJ1-2; TRBD1 matches at 8 bases. Sequenced material: unstimulated CD4+ T cells sorted from spleen or lymph node cells, taken before transplant. The CDR3 loop reads CASSLRGLRTGINYGYTF. The DNA of the CDR3 is TGTGCCAGCAGCCTAAGAGGTCTCAGGACAGGGATAAACTATGGCTACACCTTC.